Listed below are T cell receptor beta chains from one sample, sequenced in a study of vaccination and CD4 T cells after COVID-19. TCRdb processed the PCR reads anew with MiXCR; each CDR3 protein has one entry. The sample has approximately 5,800 distinct CDR3 sequences, about two fifths seen once. Their antigens are not known. The sample comprised CD4+ T cells from blood, cultured in vitro. These TCRs come from a human donor in good health. The CDR3 runs from the conserved cysteine through the conserved F or W. Each record gives: CDR3 length, J gene, clone size, D gene, V gene, CDR3 DNA, CDR3 protein. A D gene is named only where the DNA matches it firmly. For some rows the clone size is stated as once, few or many, or as a class when expanded; others skip it.

cdr3_length: 14
j_call: TRBJ2-7
clone_size: NA
d_call: TRBD1
v_call: TRBV7-6
cdr3_nt: TGTGCCAGCAGCTCGACAGGGGTATCCTACGAGCAGTACTTC
cdr3_aa: CASSSTGVSYEQYF

cdr3_length: 14
j_call: TRBJ2-1
clone_size: NA
d_call: NA
v_call: TRBV25-1
cdr3_nt: TGTGCCAGCAGTGTGGGGAGCTCCTACAATGAGCAGTTCTTC
cdr3_aa: CASSVGSSYNEQFF

cdr3_length: 13
j_call: TRBJ1-2
clone_size: few
d_call: NA
v_call: TRBV20-1
cdr3_nt: TGCAGTGCTAGTGCCGGGACGGCCTATGGCTACACCTTC
cdr3_aa: CSASAGTAYGYTF

cdr3_length: 14
j_call: TRBJ2-2
clone_size: few
d_call: NA
v_call: TRBV6-4
cdr3_nt: TGTGCCAGCAGTGACGGGCAATCAGCCGGGGAGCTGTTTTTT
cdr3_aa: CASSDGQSAGELFF

cdr3_length: 13
j_call: TRBJ1-2
clone_size: few
d_call: NA
v_call: TRBV7-9
cdr3_nt: TGTGCCAGCAGCTTAGTTAACTCCAAGGGCTACACCTTC
cdr3_aa: CASSLVNSKGYTF

cdr3_length: 15
j_call: TRBJ1-3
clone_size: NA
d_call: NA
v_call: TRBV6-1
cdr3_nt: TGTGCCAGCAGTGAAGTTCTGGGATCGAGAAACACCATATATTTT
cdr3_aa: CASSEVLGSRNTIYF

cdr3_length: 15
j_call: TRBJ1-2
clone_size: few
d_call: TRBD1
v_call: TRBV7-2
cdr3_nt: TGTGCCAGCAGCGAAAGGGTGCAGGGGGCGTCTGGCTACACCTTC
cdr3_aa: CASSERVQGASGYTF

cdr3_length: 15
j_call: TRBJ2-7
clone_size: NA
d_call: NA
v_call: TRBV24-1
cdr3_nt: TGTGCCACCAGTGATTTGGGCCCCAGGGGTTACGAGCAGTACTTC
cdr3_aa: CATSDLGPRGYEQYF

cdr3_length: 13
j_call: TRBJ1-5
clone_size: NA
d_call: NA
v_call: TRBV20-1
cdr3_nt: TGCAGTGCTAGTCTACAGGTTGATCAGCCCCAGCATTTT
cdr3_aa: CSASLQVDQPQHF

cdr3_length: 17
j_call: TRBJ2-7
clone_size: few
d_call: TRBD2
v_call: TRBV7-2
cdr3_nt: TGTGCCAGCAGCCCCCCCGGACTAGCGGGAGTTATCTACGAGCAGTACTTC
cdr3_aa: CASSPPGLAGVIYEQYF

cdr3_length: 17
j_call: TRBJ1-1
clone_size: NA
d_call: TRBD1
v_call: TRBV18
cdr3_nt: TGTGCCAGCTCAGCCTTACAGGGGGCCGGGGAGGGCACTGAAGCTTTCTTT
cdr3_aa: CASSALQGAGEGTEAFF

cdr3_length: 17
j_call: TRBJ2-3
clone_size: NA
d_call: TRBD2
v_call: TRBV12-3/TRBV12-4
cdr3_nt: TGTGCCAGCAGTGTACTAGCGGGAGGTACAACCACAGATACGCAGTATTTT
cdr3_aa: CASSVLAGGTTTDTQYF

cdr3_length: 16
j_call: TRBJ1-5
clone_size: few
d_call: NA
v_call: TRBV5-1
cdr3_nt: TGCGCCAGCAGCTTGGATGGCGGGGCAGGGAATCAGCCCCAGCATTTT
cdr3_aa: CASSLDGGAGNQPQHF

cdr3_length: 15
j_call: TRBJ1-5
clone_size: NA
d_call: TRBD1
v_call: TRBV20-1
cdr3_nt: TGCAGTGCTAGATATCAGGCAGGGGGACATCAGCCCCAGCATTTT
cdr3_aa: CSARYQAGGHQPQHF

cdr3_length: 16
j_call: TRBJ1-6
clone_size: NA
d_call: NA
v_call: TRBV20-1
cdr3_nt: TGCAGTGCTAACACAGCGGGACAACCATATAATTCACCCCTCCACTTT
cdr3_aa: CSANTAGQPYNSPLHF

cdr3_length: 12
j_call: TRBJ1-1
clone_size: few
d_call: NA
v_call: TRBV6-5
cdr3_nt: TGTGCCAGCAGTTGGGGAGACACTGAAGCTTTCTTT
cdr3_aa: CASSWGDTEAFF